The entry below gives a single TCR beta chain sequence along with its context. Its antigen is as yet unknown. The sample carries other DNA sequences with the same CDR3. Profiled with immunoSEQ multiplex PCR; TCRdb holds only in-frame clones, not every one. The sample lists tens of thousands of clones; 78% were seen once. The junction had 10 bases not matched to a gene; V was cut back by 4 bases and J by 5 bases. The germline CDR1 and CDR2 sequences are SGHRS and YFSETQ. The CDR3 spans 15 residues. The entry originates in a study of T cells in narcolepsy. Study-wide results and limits: Reportedly, autoreactive clonotypes were serially detected in patients' blood but not controls'.

The sequence was obtained from a human donor with narcolepsy. This chain connects TRBV5-1 to TRBJ2-5, with 8 bases aligning to TRBD1. Sequenced sample: CD45RA- memory CD4+ T cells from PBMCs. CDR3: CASSERTGIEETQYF. The CDR3 DNA sequence: TGCGCCAGCAGCGAGCGGACAGGGATAGAGGAGACCCAGTACTTC.